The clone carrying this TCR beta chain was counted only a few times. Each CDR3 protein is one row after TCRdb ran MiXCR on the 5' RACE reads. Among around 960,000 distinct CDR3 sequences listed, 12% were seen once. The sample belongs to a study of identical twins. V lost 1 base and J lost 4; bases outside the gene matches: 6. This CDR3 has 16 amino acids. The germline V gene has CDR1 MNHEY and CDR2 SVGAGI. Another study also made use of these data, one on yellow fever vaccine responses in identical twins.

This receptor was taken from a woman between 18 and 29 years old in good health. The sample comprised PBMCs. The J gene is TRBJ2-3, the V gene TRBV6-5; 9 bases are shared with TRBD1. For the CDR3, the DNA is TGTGCCAGCAGTTACTTAAGGGGACAGGGTCCAGATACGCAGTATTTT. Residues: CASSYLRGQGPDTQYF.